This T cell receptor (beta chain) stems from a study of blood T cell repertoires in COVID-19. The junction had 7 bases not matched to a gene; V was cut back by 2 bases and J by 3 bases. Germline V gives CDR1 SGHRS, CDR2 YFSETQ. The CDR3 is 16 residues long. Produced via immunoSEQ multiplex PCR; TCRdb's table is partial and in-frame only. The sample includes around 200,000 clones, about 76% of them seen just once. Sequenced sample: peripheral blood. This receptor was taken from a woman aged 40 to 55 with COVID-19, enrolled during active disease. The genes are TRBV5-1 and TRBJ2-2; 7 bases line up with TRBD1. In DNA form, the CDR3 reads TGCGCCAGCAGCTTAGTCAACAGGGGAGACACCGGGGAGCTGTTTTTT. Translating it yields CASSLVNRGDTGELFF.